This TCR beta chain was sequenced during a study of vaccination effects on CD4 cells after COVID-19. About the study: After vaccination, three convalescent patients were sampled at early and late time points.

In the ViraFEST assay, antigen-specific CD4+ clonotypes were identified by expansion after peptide-pool stimulation. Subsequent to ten to eleven days of culture, CD4+ T cells were isolated. Between March and December 2020, the person had a SARS-CoV-2 infection that PCR confirmed. Each person got two doses of an mRNA SARS-CoV-2 vaccine, BNT162b2 or mRNA-1273. Approximately 1.9 million PBMC per well were cultured with around 9.1 IU/ml IL-2 and around 9.4 ug/ml peptides. Regarding this clone: Antigen: not known.

The CDR3 is 15 amino acids. The ends lost 4 bases at V and 7 bases at J; junction bases unmatched: 6. Looked up from germline, CDR1 is SGHRS and CDR2 is YFSETQ. Generated by immunoSEQ multiplex PCR, the TCRdb table keeps only in-frame clones and is missing some. The data contain about 18,000 clones, around 76% of them singletons. This rearrangement joins TRBV5-1 to TRBJ1-6, with 9 bases lining up with TRBD1. Material: CD4+ T cells from PBMCs cultured with SARS-CoV-2 spike peptides, obtained after COVID-19 vaccination. The source is a human donor who had a prior SARS-CoV-2 infection. Here the CDR3 reads CASSNRDRDNSPLHF. CDR3 nucleotides: TGCGCCAGCAGCAACCGGGACAGGGACAATTCACCCCTCCACTTT.